This T cell receptor (beta chain) emerged from a study of PD-L1 blockade in urothelial cancer. Between the trimmed V and J ends, which lost 6 bases and 12 bases, there was a span of 18 bases. Germline V gene data show CDR1 as GTSNPN and CDR2 as SVGIG (reference sequence). There are 12 residues in the CDR3. Time point of the sample: pretreatment peripheral blood. Sequencing used immunoSEQ multiplex PCR; TCRdb keeps in-frame clones, though not all of them. The sample includes around 71,000 clones, around 85% of them seen just once. The source of this sequence is a man in his forties or fifties with urothelial cancer. The specimen was PBMCs, collected around atezolizumab (anti-PD-L1) treatment. The chain recombines TRBV30 with TRBJ2-1; the D is unclear. CDR3 amino acids: CACSPFFVGQFF. In DNA form, the CDR3 reads TGTGCCTGCAGTCCTTTTTTCGTCGGGCAGTTCTTC.